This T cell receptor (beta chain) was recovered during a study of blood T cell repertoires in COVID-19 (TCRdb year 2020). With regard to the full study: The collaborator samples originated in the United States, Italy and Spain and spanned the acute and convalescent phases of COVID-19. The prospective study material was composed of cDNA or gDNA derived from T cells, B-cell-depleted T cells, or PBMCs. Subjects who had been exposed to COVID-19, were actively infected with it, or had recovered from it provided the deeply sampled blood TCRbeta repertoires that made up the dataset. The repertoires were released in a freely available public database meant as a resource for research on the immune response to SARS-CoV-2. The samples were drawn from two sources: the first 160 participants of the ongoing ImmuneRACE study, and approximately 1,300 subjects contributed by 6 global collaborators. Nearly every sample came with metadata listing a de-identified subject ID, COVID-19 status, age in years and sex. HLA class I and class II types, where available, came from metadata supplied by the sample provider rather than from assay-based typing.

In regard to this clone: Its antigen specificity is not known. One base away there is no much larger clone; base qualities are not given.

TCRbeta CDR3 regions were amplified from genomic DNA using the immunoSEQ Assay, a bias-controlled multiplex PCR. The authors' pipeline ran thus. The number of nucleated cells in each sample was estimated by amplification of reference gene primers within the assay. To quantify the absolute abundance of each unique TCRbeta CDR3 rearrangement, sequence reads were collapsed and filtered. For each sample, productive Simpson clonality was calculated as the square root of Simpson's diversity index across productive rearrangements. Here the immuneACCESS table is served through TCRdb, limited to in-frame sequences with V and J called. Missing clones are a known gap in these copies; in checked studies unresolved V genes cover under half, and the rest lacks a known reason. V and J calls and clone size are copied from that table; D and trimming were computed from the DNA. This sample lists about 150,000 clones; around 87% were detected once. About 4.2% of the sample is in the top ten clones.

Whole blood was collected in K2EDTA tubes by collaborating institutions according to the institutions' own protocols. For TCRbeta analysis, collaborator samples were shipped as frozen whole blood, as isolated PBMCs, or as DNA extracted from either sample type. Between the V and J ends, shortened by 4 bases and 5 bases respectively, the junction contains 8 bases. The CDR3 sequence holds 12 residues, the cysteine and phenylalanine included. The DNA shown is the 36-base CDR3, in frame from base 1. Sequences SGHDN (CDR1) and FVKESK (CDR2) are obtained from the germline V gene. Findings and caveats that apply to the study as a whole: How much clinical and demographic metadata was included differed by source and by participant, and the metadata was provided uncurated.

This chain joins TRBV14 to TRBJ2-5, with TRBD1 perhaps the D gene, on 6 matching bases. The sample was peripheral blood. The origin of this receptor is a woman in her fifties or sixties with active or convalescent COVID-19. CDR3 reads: CASSRQVETQYF. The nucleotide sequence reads TGTGCCAGCAGCCGACAGGTGGAGACCCAGTACTTC.